These 16 T cell receptor beta chains were all obtained from the same sample, sequenced in a study of T-cell reconstitution after alpha-beta-depleted transplantation in children. It was with unique molecular identifiers that the TCRbeta library was prepared. TCRdb re-analysed the PCR reads in MiXCR, keeping a single row per CDR3 protein. The data contain about 610,000 distinct CDR3 sequences, 10% of them seen just once; the ten biggest clones take up about 4%. The sample here was PBMCs from the stem cell graft donor, taken from the stem cell graft. These receptors were obtained from a human donor who donated a stem cell graft to a child with acute myeloid leukemia.

This clonotype occurred a few times. The V and J genes are TRBV20-1 and TRBJ2-5, with 7 bases lining up with TRBD1. Germline V gene data show CDR1 as DFQATT and CDR2 as SNEGSKA (reference sequence). Trimming took 5 bases from V and 4 from J; bases not matched to a gene: 7. This CDR3 comprises 13 residues. The CDR3 protein is CSAGGQFAETQYF. The CDR3 coding sequence is TGCAGTGCTGGGGGACAGTTTGCAGAGACCCAGTACTTC.

In this sample, this clonotype turned up many times. CDR3 DNA sequence: TGCGCCAGCAGCTTTACGGGAGAGTCCTACAATGAGCAGTTCTTC. It is translated as CASSFTGESYNEQFF. The genes are TRBV5-1 and TRBJ2-1; weak D call: TRBD2 (6 bases). The germline V gene encodes CDR1 SGHRS and CDR2 YFSETQ. CDR3 length: 15 residues. V was shortened by 2 bases and J by 1 base, with 10 bases between the two germline ends.

This clonotype was seen a handful of times. The chain uses TRBV29-1 and TRBJ2-1; 7 nucleotides agree with TRBD2. V lost 5 bases and J lost 7; bases outside the gene matches: 5. Germline CDR1 and CDR2: SQVTM and ANQGSEA. The CDR3 is 12 amino acids. The CDR3 DNA follows: TGCAGCGTTATATGGGGGGGGAATGAGCAGTTCTTC. Residues: CSVIWGGNEQFF.

The sample holds many counts of this clonotype. Here the CDR3 reads CASSLVLAPGTDTQYF. CDR3 nucleotide sequence: TGTGCCAGCAGCTTAGTACTAGCCCCGGGCACAGATACGCAGTATTTT. The chain recombines TRBV7-8 with TRBJ2-3; D perhaps matches TRBD2 (6 bases). V gave up 1 base and J gave up 1 base, with 12 bases separating them. The CDR3 covers 16 residues. The germline CDR1 and CDR2 sequences are SGHVS and FQNEAQ.

The gene calls are TRBV29-1 and TRBJ2-7, with unresolved D. With 7 bases removed from V and 2 bases from J, the gap between germline ends came to 12 bases. CDR1 is SQVTM, CDR2 ANQGSEA, per germline. The CDR3 runs to 12 residues. Here the CDR3 DNA reads TGCAGCGCGAGGCAGTCAACCTACGAGCAGTACTTC. Encoded protein: CSARQSTYEQYF.

This clonotype was picked up many times. The chain recombines TRBV27 with TRBJ1-2; weak D call: TRBD1 (6 bases). Trimming pared 4 bases from V and 0 bases from J, leaving 15 bases between. This CDR3 region has 16 residues. Germline CDR1 reads MNHEY; CDR2 reads SMNVEV (reference sequence). The chain's CDR3 is CASSSTPDSPNYGYTF. CDR3 DNA sequence: TGTGCCAGCAGTTCCACCCCGGACAGCCCTAACTATGGCTACACCTTC.

The genes are TRBV28 and TRBJ1-5; no definite D call. The CDR3 runs 16 residues. Trimming removed 5 bases from V and 6 bases from J, with 20 bases in between. The germline gives CDR1 MDHEN, CDR2 SYDVKM. The CDR3 DNA follows: TGTGCCAGCAGTCGATCGCGGACTGCCCGTGGTCAGCCCCAGCATTTT. This encodes CASSRSRTARGQPQHF. The full variable domain, its missing parts supplied by reference TRBV28 and TRBJ1-5, is DVKVTQSSRYLVKRTGEKVFLECVQDMDHENMFWYRQDPGLGLRLIYFSYDVKMKEKGDIPEGYSVSREKKERFSLILESASTNQTSMYLCASSRSRTARGQPQHFGDGTRLSIL.

Ten or more counts support this clonotype. The chain links TRBV27 to TRBJ2-1; TRBD2 agrees at 12 bases. V lost 4 bases to trimming and J lost 5 bases; unmatched junction nucleotides: 6. This CDR3 is built from 16 residues. Germline lookup yields CDR1 MNHEY and CDR2 SMNVEV (reference sequence). The CDR3 region is CASSWGRTSGNNEQFF. The CDR3 DNA sequence: TGTGCCAGCAGTTGGGGAAGGACTAGCGGGAACAATGAGCAGTTCTTC.

This clonotype showed up just a few times. The chain joins TRBV29-1 to TRBJ1-4; tentative D call: TRBD1 (6 bases). Germline V gives CDR1 SQVTM, CDR2 ANQGSEA. V was pared by 8 bases and J by 4 bases, with 14 bases between. The length of the CDR3 is 13 residues. The CDR3: CSCGQGSNEKLFF. The DNA for the CDR3 is TGCAGCTGTGGGCAGGGGAGTAATGAAAAACTGTTTTTT.

This clonotype was detected only a few times. The CDR3 reads CASSRDSYNSPLHF. The CDR3 coding sequence is TGCGCCAGCAGCCGGGACAGTTATAATTCACCCCTCCACTTT. This chain uses TRBV5-1 with TRBJ1-6; 7 bases fit TRBD1. Unmatched junction bases numbered 2, after V lost 4 bases and J lost 4 bases. CDR1 and CDR2 from the germline V gene are SGHRS and YFSETQ. The CDR3 runs to 14 residues.

This clonotype was observed many times. J is TRBJ2-3 and V is TRBV5-1; TRBD1 matches at 7 bases. The CDR3 contains 16 residues. V shed 3 bases, J shed 2 bases, and the junction held 9 bases outside the gene matches. The germline gives CDR1 SGHRS, CDR2 YFSETQ. CDR3 sequence (DNA): TGCGCCAGCAGCTACGAATTTGACAGGGCCACAGATACGCAGTATTTT. This encodes CASSYEFDRATDTQYF.

This clonotype was detected a few times. This rearrangement joins TRBV7-9 to TRBJ2-1; maybe TRBD2 (6 bases). V shed 5 bases and J shed 5 bases, with 19 bases lying between them. CDR1 and CDR2 from the germline V gene are SEHNR and FQNEAQ (reference sequence). The CDR3 covers 16 residues. The CDR3 DNA follows: TGTGCCAGCAGCATCAGTTTAGCGGTAGCTAACAATGAGCAGTTCTTC. This codes for CASSISLAVANNEQFF.

This clonotype was seen repeatedly, ten times or more. The chain is built from TRBV20-1 and TRBJ2-7, with 9 bases lining up with TRBD2. V lost 4 bases and J lost 2; bases outside the gene matches: 12. The CDR3 runs to 16 residues. Looked up from germline, CDR1 is DFQATT and CDR2 is SNEGSKA (reference sequence). DNA of the CDR3: TGCAGTGCTAACAGACTAGCGGATCCACAAACCTACGAGCAGTACTTC. It translates to CSANRLADPQTYEQYF.

This clonotype was detected only a few times. This chain links TRBV20-1 with TRBJ2-3; 8 nucleotides align to TRBD2. The germline V gene encodes CDR1 DFQATT and CDR2 SNEGSKA (reference sequence). The CDR3 is 15 amino acids. The J segment lost 3 bases and the V segment lost 6 bases, leaving 11 bases of the junction unmatched. The CDR3 DNA reads TGCAGTGCCCCCACCCCGGGACTAGGAACAGATACGCAGTATTTT. Its translation: CSAPTPGLGTDTQYF.

The sample holds many counts of this clonotype. V gene TRBV12-3 or TRBV12-4 combines with J gene TRBJ2-4, with TRBD2 as a possible D gene (6 bases). Trimming stripped 5 bases from V and 3 bases from J, with 23 bases between. The CDR3 is 18 residues long. The CDR3: CASSPHLPEGQVKNIQYF. The CDR3, as DNA: TGTGCCAGCAGTCCCCACCTCCCGGAGGGCCAGGTCAAAAACATTCAGTACTTC.

This clonotype was counted a few times. The gene calls are TRBV30 and TRBJ1-1; the D gene is possibly TRBD1 (5 bases). Germline V gives CDR1 GTSNPN, CDR2 SVGIG (reference sequence). V was clipped by 0 bases and J by 3 bases, with 8 bases between them. The CDR3 sequence is 13 residues long. The CDR3 DNA is TGTGCCTGGAGTGTACGGGGGTACACTGAAGCTTTCTTT. It codes for CAWSVRGYTEAFF. Complete variable domain (other parts from reference TRBV30 and TRBJ1-1): SQTIHQWPATLVQPVGSPLSLECTVEGTSNPNLYWYRQAAGRGLQLLFYSVGIGQISSEVPQNLSASRPQDRQFILSSKKLLLSDSGFYLCAWSVRGYTEAFFGQGTRLTVV.